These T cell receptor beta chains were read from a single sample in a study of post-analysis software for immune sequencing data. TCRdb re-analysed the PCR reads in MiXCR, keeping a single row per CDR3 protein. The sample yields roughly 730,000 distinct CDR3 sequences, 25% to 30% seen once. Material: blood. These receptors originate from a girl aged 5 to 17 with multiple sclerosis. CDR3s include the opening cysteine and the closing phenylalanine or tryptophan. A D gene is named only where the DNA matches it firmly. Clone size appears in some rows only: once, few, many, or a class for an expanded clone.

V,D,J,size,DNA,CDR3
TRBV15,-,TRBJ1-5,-,TGTGCCACCAGCAGAGATGCGGGGAACAATCGGCCCCAGCATTTT,CATSRDAGNNRPQHF
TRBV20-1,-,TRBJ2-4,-,TGCAGTGCTGCCGACCTGAAAAACATTCAGTACTTC,CSAADLKNIQYF
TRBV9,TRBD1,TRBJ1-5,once,TGTGCCAGCAGCGTTAGAGGCGGAGAGGACAGGCTTAGCAATCAGCCCCAGCATTTT,CASSVRGGEDRLSNQPQHF
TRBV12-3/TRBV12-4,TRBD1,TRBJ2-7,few,TGTGCCAGCAGTCCAGGACAGGGATGCGAGCAGTACTTC,CASSPGQGCEQYF
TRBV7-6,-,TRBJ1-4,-,TGTGCCAGCAGCCGTGGGGGGCTGACTAATGAAAAACTGTTTTTT,CASSRGGLTNEKLFF
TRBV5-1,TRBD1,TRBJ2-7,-,TGCGCCAGCAGCATAGGGACAGGGGGACGGTACGAGCAGTACTTC,CASSIGTGGRYEQYF
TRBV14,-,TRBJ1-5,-,TGTGCCAGCAGCTCCCGGGACGTTTATCAGCCCCAGCATTTT,CASSSRDVYQPQHF
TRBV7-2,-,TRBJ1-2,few,TGTGCCAGCAGCCCGACAGCCCCCGATGGCTACACCTTC,CASSPTAPDGYTF
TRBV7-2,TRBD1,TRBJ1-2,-,TGTGCCAGCAGCCCCCGGACAGGGGCCGGCTATGGCTACACCTTC,CASSPRTGAGYGYTF
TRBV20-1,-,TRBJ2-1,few,TGCAGTGCTCCCGAGGCGGTTAGCCCTTACAATGAGCAGTTCTTC,CSAPEAVSPYNEQFF
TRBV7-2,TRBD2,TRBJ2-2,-,TGTGCCAGCAGCCCCCACCACTCCTGGACTAGCGGGAGGGTGACCGGGGAGCTGTTTTTT,CASSPHHSWTSGRVTGELFF
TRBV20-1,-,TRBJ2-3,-,TGCAGTGCCCCGGACACAGCTCGGACAGATACGCAGTATTTT,CSAPDTARTDTQYF
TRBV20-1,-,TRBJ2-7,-,TGCAGTGCTAGAGAATCCCGGGGGTATCGGTACGAGCAGTACTTC,CSARESRGYRYEQYF
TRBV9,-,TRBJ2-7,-,TGTGCCTGCAGCGTAGTGGCGGCTCCACGCGAGCAGTACTTC,CACSVVAAPREQYF
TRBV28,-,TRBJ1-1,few,TGTGCCAGCAGTTTCTATGTACCAGGTAGACTCACTGAAGCTTTCTTT,CASSFYVPGRLTEAFF
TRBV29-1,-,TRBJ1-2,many,TGCAGCGTCCCCGGGGGCGGTAACTATGGCTACACCTTC,CSVPGGGNYGYTF
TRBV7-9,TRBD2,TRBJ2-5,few,TGTGCCAGCAGCTTAGGGAGCCTAGCGGGAGAAGAGACCCAGTACTTC,CASSLGSLAGEETQYF
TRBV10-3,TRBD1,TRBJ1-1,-,TGTGCCGCCACCGGGACAGGGGTCACTGAAGCTTTCTTT,CAATGTGVTEAFF
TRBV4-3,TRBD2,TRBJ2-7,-,TGCGCCAGCAGCCAAGTCTTTGCGGGAGCCTTCGAGCAGTACTTC,CASSQVFAGAFEQYF
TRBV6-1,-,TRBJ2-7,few,TGTGCCAGCAGTGACTATCTTTCCTACGAGCAGTACTTC,CASSDYLSYEQYF
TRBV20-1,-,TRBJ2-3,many,TGCAGTGCTAGAAGATCCGTAGGCACAGATACGCAGTATTTT,CSARRSVGTDTQYF
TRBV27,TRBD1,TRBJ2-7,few,TGTGCCAGCACCCCCCGAGCAGGGGGTTACGAGCAGTACTTC,CASTPRAGGYEQYF
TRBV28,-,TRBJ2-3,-,TGTGCCAGCAGATGGTCGAACAGGGAAACAGATACGCAGTATTTT,CASRWSNRETDTQYF
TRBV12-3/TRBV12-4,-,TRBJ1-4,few,TGTGCCAGCAGTCCCGGGACTCTCCCTAGGGGTGAAAAACTGTTTTTT,CASSPGTLPRGEKLFF